The T cell receptor (beta chain) under discussion was sequenced for a study of blood T cells in healthy people across ages. A sample-barcoded 5' primer and a J-beta primer mix were used in a second PCR of about 6 to 11 cycles. From the 5' RACE reads, TCRdb called clonotypes with MiXCR, one entry per CDR3 protein. The sample has some 1.5 million distinct CDR3 sequences; 28% are singletons. The TCR was taken from a woman in her twenties or thirties in good health. The sequencing sample was made of blood.

CDR3 sequence: CASDEGRGREANEQFF. CDR3 coding DNA: TGTGCCAGTGACGAGGGGCGGGGGCGAGAAGCCAATGAGCAGTTCTTC. The chain combines TRBV7-2 with TRBJ2-1, with D possibly being TRBD2 (7 bases). CDR1 and CDR2 (germline): SGHTA, FQGNSA. The CDR3 has 16 residues. V dropped 9 bases and J dropped 6 bases, with 24 bases sitting between them.